Listed here are 15 T cell receptor beta chains from one sample, sequenced in a study of regulatory T cells in long-lasting Graves disease. Time point defined: newly diagnosed GD, antithyroid drugs for less than 3 months. RNA extracted from PBMCs served as the sequencing template. Libraries of TCR beta came from iRepertoire HTBI primers plus Arm-PCR of CDR3 regions. In TCRdb, the multiplex PCR reads were re-called with MiXCR into one record per CDR3 protein. The sample holds roughly 400,000 distinct CDR3 sequences; around 16% are singletons and the top ten take over 7.5%. The data were also submitted as part of a second study, on T cells in Graves' hyperthyroidism and ophthalmopathy.

The specimen was peripheral blood mononuclear cells (PBMCs), collected at new diagnosis, from a patient treated with antithyroid drugs. The receptors here all came from a woman aged 35 to 49 with Graves disease.

A few counts support this clonotype. This chain links TRBV20-1 with TRBJ1-4; possible D gene TRBD1, 5 bases. The CDR3 is 14 amino acids. Germline lookup yields CDR1 DFQATT and CDR2 SNEGSKA (reference sequence). The germline V and J ends were trimmed by 0 bases and 7 bases, with 12 bases remaining between them. The DNA for the CDR3 is TGCAGTGCTAGAGAGAGCAGGGAAGGTGAAAAACTGTTTTTT. Protein product: CSARESREGEKLFF.

This clonotype was recorded many times. A junction boundary mismatches the germline segment, possibly from a read error. The genes are TRBV28 and TRBJ2-7, with D hard to call. CDR1 is MDHEN, CDR2 SYDVKM, per germline. The CDR3 spans 14 residues. CDR3 loop: CASSFFGRTYEQYF. CDR3 nucleotide sequence: TGTGCCAGCAGTTTTTTCGGCAGAACCTACGAGCAATACTTC.

The rearrangement joins TRBV5-1 to TRBJ1-1; 7 bases line up with TRBD1. The V gene's germline CDR1 is SGHRS and CDR2 YFSETQ. This CDR3 is built from 15 residues. The junction had 6 bases not matched to a gene; V was cut back by 0 bases and J by 4 bases. The DNA of the CDR3 is TGCGCCAGCAGCTTGGAAGGGGGCGGCACCACTGAAGCTTTCTTT. Protein: CASSLEGGGTTEAFF.

The J gene is TRBJ1-6, the V gene TRBV5-1; D is unclear. The CDR3 loop spans 15 amino acids. CDR1 is SGHRS, CDR2 YFSETQ, per germline. V was shortened by 4 bases and J by 4 bases, with 12 bases between the two germline ends. The CDR3 protein is CASSLEWQYNSPLHF. Here the CDR3 DNA reads TGCGCCAGCAGCCTCGAATGGCAGTATAATTCACCCCTCCACTTT.

As concerns this clonotype: This may arise from a read error, as a much more abundant clone is one base away. The chain recombines TRBV28 with TRBJ2-1; TRBD2 aligns across 12 bases. Germline CDR1 MDHEN, CDR2 SYDVKM. The CDR3 length is 12 residues. CDR3 coding DNA: TGTGCCAGCAGAACCTCTAGCGGGAGGGTGCTCTTC. Translated, it gives CASRTSSGRVLF.

This clonotype was found many times. V is TRBV11-2 and J is TRBJ2-3; D might be TRBD2 (6 bases). V lost 5 bases to trimming and J lost 7 bases, with 13 bases between them. CDR1 SGHAT and CDR2 FQNNGV come from the germline V gene. The CDR3 runs to 13 residues. In DNA, the CDR3 is TGTGCCAGCAGCCGGCGCGGGACTTATACGCAGTATTTT. Translating it yields CASSRRGTYTQYF.

This clonotype came up many times. This rearrangement joins TRBV3-1 to TRBJ2-1; 8 nucleotides line up with TRBD2. The ends lost 2 bases at V and 4 bases at J; junction bases unmatched: 7. The germline V gene has CDR1 LGHDT and CDR2 YNNKEL (reference sequence). The CDR3 length is 16 residues. CDR3 residues: CASSQLSSGRYNEQFF. DNA for the CDR3: TGTGCCAGCAGCCAATTGTCTAGCGGGCGATACAATGAGCAGTTCTTC.

This clonotype came up a few times. A much larger clonotype is one base distant, so this may be a read error. The chain is built from TRBV2 and TRBJ2-4; unclear D gene. Germline loops: CDR1 SNHLY, CDR2 FYNNEI. Trimming cost V 6 bases and J 0 bases, with 9 bases left between them. The CDR3 length is 14 residues. CDR3 sequence (DNA): TGTGCCAGCAGCGACCCCCTAGCCAAAAACATTCAGTACTTC. The encoded protein is CASSDPLAKNIQYF.

This clonotype was found a few times. The chain carries TRBV20-1 and TRBJ2-2; no firm D call. Trimming took 7 bases from V and 0 from J, leaving 12 bases between them. Germline V CDR1 and CDR2: DFQATT, SNEGSKA (reference sequence). This CDR3 comprises 14 residues. The CDR3 here is CSVRAYPNTGELFF. DNA for the CDR3: TGCAGTGTAAGAGCGTACCCGAACACCGGGGAGCTGTTTTTT.

J is TRBJ1-1 and V is TRBV2; 10 nucleotides match TRBD1. The CDR3 covers 15 residues. Germline V gene sequence: CDR1 SNHLY, CDR2 FYNNEI. V lost 6 bases and J lost 3; bases outside the gene matches: 7. Written as DNA, the CDR3 is TGTGCCAGCAGAACCGACAGGGGGCTATACACTGAAGCTTTCTTT. It specifies CASRTDRGLYTEAFF.

This clonotype was found many times. The chain is built from TRBV2 and TRBJ2-7, with 12 bases lining up with TRBD2. The CDR3 runs 13 residues. The V gene end was trimmed by 9 bases and the J gene end by 6 bases; junction bases not matched to a gene: 6. Germline values: CDR1 SNHLY, CDR2 FYNNEI. The CDR3 sequence is CARQLAGGTEQYF. The CDR3 DNA is TGTGCCAGGCAACTAGCGGGAGGTACCGAGCAGTACTTC. The entire variable domain, with the rest obtained from reference TRBV2 and TRBJ2-7, is as follows: EPEVTQTPSHQVTQMGQEVILRCVPISNHLYFYWYRQILGQKVEFLVSFYNNEISEKSEIFDDQFSVERPDGSNFTLKIRSTKLEDSAMYFCARQLAGGTEQYFGPGTRLTVT.

The chain joins TRBV6-2 or TRBV6-3 to TRBJ1-1, with D perhaps TRBD1 (5 bases). CDR1 MNHEY and CDR2 SVGEGT come from the germline V gene. This CDR3 region has 15 residues. Between the trimmed V and J ends, which lost 0 bases and 1 base, there was a span of 9 bases. CDR3 sequence: CASSYSWGRNTEAFF. CDR3 coding DNA: TGTGCCAGCAGTTACTCGTGGGGCAGGAACACTGAAGCTTTCTTT.

As for this clonotype: The germline gene is not matched at one end of the junction; a read error may be the cause. This chain connects TRBV5-8 to TRBJ1-6; 8 bases line up with TRBD1. Germline V gene sequence: CDR1 SGHTS, CDR2 YDEGEE. The CDR3 contains 16 residues. CDR3 in DNA: TGTGCCAGCAGCCAGCAGGGGGCCAGGGGGGATTCACCCCCCCACTTT. The encoded protein is CASSQQGARGDSPPHF.

The V and J genes are TRBV24-1 and TRBJ1-6, with a weak D call TRBD1 (6 bases). V lost 7 bases to trimming and J lost 7 bases, with 13 bases between them. The CDR3 is 14 amino acids. Germline CDR1 and CDR2: KGHDR and SFDVKD. CDR3 nucleotides: TGTGCCACCAGAGACAGGTTGCCCAATTCACCCCTCCACTTT. It encodes CATRDRLPNSPLHF.

This clonotype occurred many times. This sequence joins TRBV7-3 and TRBJ1-2; D perhaps matches TRBD1 (5 bases). This CDR3 is built from 15 residues. CDR1 and CDR2 from the germline V gene are SGHTA and FQGTGA. Trimming pared 1 base from V and 7 bases from J, leaving 16 bases between. CDR3 protein: CASSLNTGSDSGYTF. The CDR3 region has the DNA TGTGCCAGCAGCTTAAACACAGGATCAGATTCTGGCTACACCTTC.